Presented here are 14 T cell receptor beta chains from one specimen sequenced in a study of blood T cell repertoires in COVID-19. The table came from immunoSEQ multiplex PCR; TCRdb's copy has only in-frame clones and leaves some out. The table records roughly 14,000 clones, approximately 90% of them present only once. The sample comprised peripheral blood. These receptors were taken from a man aged 45-60 years with active COVID-19.

The V and J genes are TRBV6-2 or TRBV6-3 and TRBJ2-1, with 10 bases aligning to TRBD2. Per germline, CDR1 MNHEY and CDR2 SVGEGT. Unmatched junction bases numbered 11, after V lost 0 bases and J lost 6 bases. The CDR3 loop spans 18 amino acids. The CDR3 DNA sequence: TGTGCCAGCAGTTACTCTCGGCCTAGCGGGAGAATTCTCAATGAGCAGTTCTTC. Residues: CASSYSRPSGRILNEQFF.

The genes are TRBV6-5 and TRBJ2-5; perhaps TRBD2 as D (6 bases). There are 15 residues in the CDR3. Trimming left V 6 bases short and J 0 bases short, with 14 bases between. Germline V gives CDR1 MNHEY, CDR2 SVGAGI. The chain's CDR3 is CASRGVSGDQETQYF. DNA of the CDR3: TGTGCCAGCAGGGGAGTTAGCGGAGACCAAGAGACCCAGTACTTC.

This clone was counted between two and nine times. The chain has TRBV7-2 and TRBJ1-5; D uncertain. Germline V CDR1 and CDR2: SGHTA, FQGNSA. V was cut by 5 bases and J by 4 bases, with 9 bases left in between. There are 13 residues in the CDR3. The CDR3 DNA follows: TGTGCCAGCAGCAGCGATATAAATCAGCCCCAGCATTTT. Its translation is CASSSDINQPQHF.

The genes are TRBV19 and TRBJ1-2; D is possibly TRBD1 (5 bases). Germline CDR1 is LNHDA and CDR2 is SQIVND (reference sequence). V gave up 5 bases and J gave up 6 bases, with 7 bases separating them. The CDR3 sequence is 11 residues long. CDR3: CASSWGHGYTF. The CDR3, as DNA: TGTGCCAGTAGTTGGGGCCATGGCTACACCTTC.

The V and J genes are TRBV2 and TRBJ2-5, with D maybe TRBD2 (6 bases). The CDR3 runs to 16 residues. CDR1 SNHLY and CDR2 FYNNEI come from the germline V gene. V lost 1 base to trimming and J lost 2 bases, with 14 bases between them. CDR3 sequence reads: CASSEGLATPQETQYF. The CDR3 DNA follows: TGTGCCAGCAGTGAAGGTCTAGCGACCCCGCAAGAGACCCAGTACTTC.

V usage is TRBV2 and J usage is TRBJ2-7; 11 nucleotides line up with TRBD2. CDR1 and CDR2 from the germline V gene are SNHLY and FYNNEI. The CDR3 totals 15 residues. Unmatched junction bases numbered 6, after V lost 5 bases and J lost 3 bases. The CDR3 reads CASSIGTSGIYEQYF. For the CDR3, the DNA is TGTGCCAGCAGTATAGGGACTAGCGGTATCTACGAGCAGTACTTC. The entire variable domain, with the rest obtained from reference TRBV2 and TRBJ2-7, is as follows: EPEVTQTPSHQVTQMGQEVILRCVPISNHLYFYWYRQILGQKVEFLVSFYNNEISEKSEIFDDQFSVERPDGSNFTLKIRSTKLEDSAMYFCASSIGTSGIYEQYFGPGTRLTVT.

V gene TRBV3-1 (or the pseudogene TRBV3-2) combines with J gene TRBJ2-3; weak D call: TRBD1 (6 bases). V was pared by 4 bases and J by 6 bases, with 8 bases between. The CDR3 length is 12 residues. The V gene's germline CDR1 is LGHDT and CDR2 YNNKEL (reference sequence). The CDR3 DNA reads TGTGCCAGCAGCCGCCAGGGGGATACGCAGTATTTT. This codes for CASSRQGDTQYF.

Points on this clone: The junction departs from the called germline gene at one end, perhaps through a read error. This sequence joins TRBV7-7 and TRBJ2-7; maybe TRBD1 (6 bases). The germline V gene has CDR1 SSHAT and CDR2 FNYEAQ (reference sequence). This CDR3 region has 13 residues. This CDR3 is CASSLGTGLEQYF. CDR3 bases: TGTGCTAGCAGCTTAGGTACAGGGCTCGAGCAGTACTTC.

The V call is TRBV28, the J call TRBJ2-5; weak D call: TRBD2 (5 bases). This CDR3 contains 15 residues. Trimming took off 3 bases at V and 2 bases at J, with 13 bases between the two ends. Germline loops: CDR1 MDHEN, CDR2 SYDVKM. This chain's CDR3 is CASSFPGFPQETQYF. The CDR3 nucleotides read TGTGCCAGCAGTTTTCCGGGGTTCCCACAAGAGACCCAGTACTTC.

The rearrangement joins TRBV11-2 to TRBJ1-1; no clear D. V was cut by 3 bases and J by 1 base, with 6 bases left in between. The CDR3 runs 13 residues. The germline CDR1 and CDR2 sequences are SGHAT and FQNNGV. The CDR3 DNA reads as TGTGCCAGCAGCTTTAGTAGGAACACTGAAGCTTTCTTT. Translated, it gives CASSFSRNTEAFF.

V gene TRBV5-1 combines with J gene TRBJ2-1; a weak D match, TRBD2 (5 bases). This CDR3 region has 16 residues. V was shortened by 4 bases and J by 6 bases, with 20 bases between the two germline ends. Germline CDR1 and CDR2: SGHRS and YFSETQ. In nucleotides, the CDR3 is TGCGCCAGCAGCCTCCACCTTCCCCCGAGGGCCAATGAGCAGTTCTTC. Its translation: CASSLHLPPRANEQFF.

This clone occurred a few times. The chain couples TRBV30 to TRBJ2-7; 11 bases map to TRBD2. Germline assignment: CDR1 GTSNPN and CDR2 SVGIG (reference sequence). The CDR3 is 14 residues long. J lost 6 bases, V lost 2 bases, and 6 bases had no gene match. The CDR3 protein is CAWSSTSGRAEQYF. CDR3 nucleotides: TGTGCCTGGAGTTCTACTAGCGGGAGAGCCGAGCAGTACTTC.

Only a few counts were recorded for this clone. V usage is TRBV6-2 or TRBV6-3 and J usage is TRBJ1-5; maybe TRBD1 (6 bases). CDR1 and CDR2 (germline): MNHEY, SVGEGT. V lost 6 bases and J 6 bases, leaving 12 bases between the germline ends. This CDR3 region has 13 residues. The CDR3 spells CASSRTRGQPQHF. The CDR3 nucleotides are TGTGCCAGCAGCCGAACCAGGGGTCAGCCCCAGCATTTT.

The chain links TRBV9 to TRBJ2-7; 9 nucleotides line up with TRBD2. Germline lookup yields CDR1 SGDLS and CDR2 YYNGEE. J gave up 5 bases and V 0 bases, and 6 bases lay outside the gene matches. The CDR3 has 15 amino acids. For the CDR3, the DNA is TGTGCCAGCAGCGTAGCTGTAGCGGGAGTCCACGAGCAGTACTTC. Translating it yields CASSVAVAGVHEQYF.